This T cell receptor beta chain came from a study of vaccination and CD4 T cells after COVID-19. Overall study: Post-vaccination specimens were collected at a median of roughly 65 days following dose two (range 14 to 241).

This clonotype has just a few counts. The antigen is unknown. As to treatment: approximately nine-day PBMC culture with coronavirus spike peptide pools or control peptides (ViraFEST assay). TCRs were sequenced by ViraFEST after antigen-specific T cells had been expanded with peptide pools. Sequenced with the Oncomine TCR Beta short-read assay was DNA taken from cultured CD4+ T cells. A single record per CDR3 protein comes from TCRdb applying MiXCR to the PCR reads. The sample has roughly 21,000 distinct CDR3 sequences; about 59% are singletons. CDR1 and CDR2 (germline): SGHVS, FQNEAQ. V lost 5 bases, J lost 4 bases, and 3 bases stayed unmatched. The CDR3 loop spans 14 amino acids.

This clonotype was sampled from a human donor who received a COVID-19 vaccine. The genes are TRBV7-8 and TRBJ1-2, with TRBD1 matching over 11 bases. The sample consisted of CD4+ T cells from blood, cultured in vitro, taken before SARS-CoV-2 vaccination. CDR3 sequence: CASSPGTGGYGYTF. CDR3 bases: TGTGCCAGCAGCCCGGGGACAGGGGGCTATGGCTACACCTTC.